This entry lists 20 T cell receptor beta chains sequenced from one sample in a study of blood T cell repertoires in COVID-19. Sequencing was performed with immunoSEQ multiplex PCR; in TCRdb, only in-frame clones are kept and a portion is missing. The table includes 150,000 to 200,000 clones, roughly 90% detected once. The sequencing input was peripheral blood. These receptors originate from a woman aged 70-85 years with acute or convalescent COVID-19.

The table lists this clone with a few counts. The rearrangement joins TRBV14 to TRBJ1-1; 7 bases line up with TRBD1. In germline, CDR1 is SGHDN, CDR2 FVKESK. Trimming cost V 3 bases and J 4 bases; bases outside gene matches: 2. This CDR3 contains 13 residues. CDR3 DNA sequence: TGTGCCAGCAGCCACGGGACAGCCACTGAAGCTTTCTTT. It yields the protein CASSHGTATEAFF.

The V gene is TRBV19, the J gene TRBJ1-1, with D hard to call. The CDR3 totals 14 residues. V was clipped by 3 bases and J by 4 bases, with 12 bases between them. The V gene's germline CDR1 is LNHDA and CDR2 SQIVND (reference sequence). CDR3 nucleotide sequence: TGTGCCAGTAGTATCGGCCGGGGAGCCACTGAAGCTTTCTTT. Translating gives CASSIGRGATEAFF.

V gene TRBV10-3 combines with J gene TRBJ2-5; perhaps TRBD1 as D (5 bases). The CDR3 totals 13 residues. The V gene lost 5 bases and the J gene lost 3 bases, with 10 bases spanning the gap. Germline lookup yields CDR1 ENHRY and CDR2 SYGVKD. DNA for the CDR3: TGTGCCATCAGTCCAGGGAACGAAGAGACCCAGTACTTC. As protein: CAISPGNEETQYF.

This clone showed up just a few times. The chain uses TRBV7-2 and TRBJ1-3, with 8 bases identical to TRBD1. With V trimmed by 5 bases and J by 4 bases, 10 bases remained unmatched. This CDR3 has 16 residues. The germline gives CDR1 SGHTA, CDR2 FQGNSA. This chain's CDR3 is CASSLFQGARGNTIYF. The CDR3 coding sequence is TGTGCCAGCAGCCTATTCCAGGGGGCGCGAGGAAACACCATATATTTT.

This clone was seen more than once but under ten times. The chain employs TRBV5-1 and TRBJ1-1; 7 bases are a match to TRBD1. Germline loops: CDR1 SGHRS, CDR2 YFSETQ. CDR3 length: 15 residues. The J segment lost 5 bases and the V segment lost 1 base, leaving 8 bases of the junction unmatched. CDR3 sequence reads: CASSLKGARVTEAFF. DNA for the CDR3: TGCGCCAGCAGCTTGAAGGGGGCGAGGGTTACTGAAGCTTTCTTT.

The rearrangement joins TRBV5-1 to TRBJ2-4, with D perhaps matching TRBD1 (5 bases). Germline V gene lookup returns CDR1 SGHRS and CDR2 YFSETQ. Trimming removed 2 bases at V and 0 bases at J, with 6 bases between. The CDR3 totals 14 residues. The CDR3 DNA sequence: TGCGCCAGCAGCTTTACAGGAGCCAAAAACATTCAGTACTTC. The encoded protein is CASSFTGAKNIQYF.

CDR3 in DNA: TGTGCCAGCAGCTCCCGGACAGGGTGGAATGAAAAACTGTTTTTT. Translating it yields CASSSRTGWNEKLFF. V gene TRBV9 combines with J gene TRBJ1-4, with TRBD1 matching over 8 bases. J was trimmed by 5 bases and V by 4 bases; bases with no gene match: 7. The CDR3 consists of 15 residues. Germline values: CDR1 SGDLS, CDR2 YYNGEE. Supplemented by reference TRBV9 and TRBJ1-4, the full variable domain reads DSGVTQTPKHLITATGQRVTLRCSPRSGDLSVYWYQQSLDQGLQFLIQYYNGEERAKGNILERFSAQQFPDLHSELNLSSLELGDSALYFCASSSRTGWNEKLFFGSGTQLSVL.

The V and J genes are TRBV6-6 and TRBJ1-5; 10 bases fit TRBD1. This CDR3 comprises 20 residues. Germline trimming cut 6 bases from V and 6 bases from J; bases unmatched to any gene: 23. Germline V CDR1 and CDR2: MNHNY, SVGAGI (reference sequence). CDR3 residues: CASSPPTTGGPSYPGQPQHF. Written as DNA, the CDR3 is TGTGCCAGCAGCCCCCCTACGACAGGGGGCCCTTCGTATCCAGGTCAGCCCCAGCATTTT.

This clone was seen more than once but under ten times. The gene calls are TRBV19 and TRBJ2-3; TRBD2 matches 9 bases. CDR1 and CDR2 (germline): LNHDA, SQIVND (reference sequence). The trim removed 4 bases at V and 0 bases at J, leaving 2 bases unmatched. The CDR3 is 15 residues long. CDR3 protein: CASSTGLASTDTQYF. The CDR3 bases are TGTGCCAGTAGTACGGGACTAGCTAGCACAGATACGCAGTATTTT.

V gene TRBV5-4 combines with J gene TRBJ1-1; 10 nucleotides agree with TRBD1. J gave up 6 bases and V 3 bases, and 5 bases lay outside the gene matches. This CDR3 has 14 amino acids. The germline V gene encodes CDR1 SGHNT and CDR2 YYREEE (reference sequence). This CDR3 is CASSYDRGHAEAFF. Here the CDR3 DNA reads TGTGCCAGCAGCTATGACAGGGGGCACGCTGAAGCTTTCTTT.

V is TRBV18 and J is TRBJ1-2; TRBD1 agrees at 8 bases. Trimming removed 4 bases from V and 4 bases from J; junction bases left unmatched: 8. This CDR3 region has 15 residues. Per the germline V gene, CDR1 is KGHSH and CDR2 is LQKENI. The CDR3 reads CASSQAGTGLYGYTF. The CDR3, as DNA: TGTGCCAGCTCACAAGCCGGGACAGGACTCTATGGCTACACCTTC.

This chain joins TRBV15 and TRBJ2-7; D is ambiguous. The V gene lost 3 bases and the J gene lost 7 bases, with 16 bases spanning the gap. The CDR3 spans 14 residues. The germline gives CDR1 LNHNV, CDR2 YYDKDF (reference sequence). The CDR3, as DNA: TGTGCCACCAGCAGGCGGAATCTTCCGCGAGAGCAGTACTTC. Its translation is CATSRRNLPREQYF.

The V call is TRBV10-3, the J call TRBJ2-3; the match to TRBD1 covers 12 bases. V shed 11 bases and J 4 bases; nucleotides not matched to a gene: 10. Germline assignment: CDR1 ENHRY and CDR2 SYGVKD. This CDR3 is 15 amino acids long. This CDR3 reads CASRGDRGRSDTQYF. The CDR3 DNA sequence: TGTGCCTCCAGGGGGGACAGGGGGCGATCAGATACGCAGTATTTT.

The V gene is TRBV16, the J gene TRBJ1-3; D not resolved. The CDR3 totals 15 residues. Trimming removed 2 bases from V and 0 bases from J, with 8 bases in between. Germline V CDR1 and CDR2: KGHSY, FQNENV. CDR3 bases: TGTGCCAGCAGCCAACTGGGCAGCTCTGGAAACACCATATATTTT. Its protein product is CASSQLGSSGNTIYF.

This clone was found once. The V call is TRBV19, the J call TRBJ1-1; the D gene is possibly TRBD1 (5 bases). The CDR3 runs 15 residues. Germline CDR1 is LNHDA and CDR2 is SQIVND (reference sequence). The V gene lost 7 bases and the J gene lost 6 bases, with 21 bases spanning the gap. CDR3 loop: CASTTFGGVIAEAFF. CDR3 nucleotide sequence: TGTGCCAGTACCACGTTCGGGGGGGTGATCGCTGAAGCTTTCTTT.

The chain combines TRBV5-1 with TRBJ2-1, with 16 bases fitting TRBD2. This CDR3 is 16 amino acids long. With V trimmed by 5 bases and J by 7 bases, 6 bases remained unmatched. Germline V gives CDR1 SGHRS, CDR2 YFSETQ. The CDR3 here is CASREGLAGGRNEQFF. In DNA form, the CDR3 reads TGCGCCAGCAGGGAGGGACTAGCGGGAGGGAGGAATGAGCAGTTCTTC.

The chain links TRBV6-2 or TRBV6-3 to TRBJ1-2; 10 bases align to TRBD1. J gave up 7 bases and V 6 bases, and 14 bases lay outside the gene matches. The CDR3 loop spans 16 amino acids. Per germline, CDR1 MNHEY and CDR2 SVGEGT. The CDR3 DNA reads TGTGCCAGCAGCCCTCCCGGGGGGACAGGGGTGACTGGCTACACCTTC. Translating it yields CASSPPGGTGVTGYTF.

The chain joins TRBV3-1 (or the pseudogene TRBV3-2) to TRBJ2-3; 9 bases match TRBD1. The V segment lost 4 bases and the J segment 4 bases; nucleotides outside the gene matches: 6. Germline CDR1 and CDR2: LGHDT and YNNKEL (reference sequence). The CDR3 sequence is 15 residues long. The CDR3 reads CASSRTGGRADTQYF. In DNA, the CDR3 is TGTGCCAGCAGCCGAACAGGGGGCAGGGCAGATACGCAGTATTTT.

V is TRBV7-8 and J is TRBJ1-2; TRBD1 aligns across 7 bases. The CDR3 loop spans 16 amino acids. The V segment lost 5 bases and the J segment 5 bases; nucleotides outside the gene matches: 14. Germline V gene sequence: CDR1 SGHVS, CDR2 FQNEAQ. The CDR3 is CASSQRARQGSYGYTF. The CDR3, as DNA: TGTGCCAGCAGCCAAAGGGCCAGACAGGGTTCTTATGGCTACACCTTC. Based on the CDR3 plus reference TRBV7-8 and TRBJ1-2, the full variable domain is GAGVSQSPRYKVAKRGQDVALRCDPISGHVSLFWYQQALGQGPEFLTYFQNEAQLDKSGLPSDRFFAERPEGSVSTLKIQRTQQEDSAVYLCASSQRARQGSYGYTFGSGTRLTVV.

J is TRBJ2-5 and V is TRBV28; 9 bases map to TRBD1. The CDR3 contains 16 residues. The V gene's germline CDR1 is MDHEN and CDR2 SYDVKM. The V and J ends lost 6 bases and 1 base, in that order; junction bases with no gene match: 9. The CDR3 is CASRSTPGQGQETQYF. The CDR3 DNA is TGTGCCAGCAGGTCTACCCCGGGACAGGGCCAAGAGACCCAGTACTTC.